These 31 T cell receptor beta chains originate from one sample sequenced in a study of blood T cell repertoires in COVID-19 (dated by TCRdb to 2019 to 2021). The library was prepared using the immunoSEQ multiplex PCR assay. In its TCRdb copy, this immuneACCESS table keeps in-frame sequences only and misses some clones. Where compared with another copy, unresolved V genes explain less than half of these, and the others have no known cause. Counted in this sample were roughly 190,000 clones; under 90% of them appeared once. The ten largest clones add up to 13% to 15% of the sample. Sequencing input: peripheral blood. The receptors derive from a man younger than 40 with active or convalescent COVID-19.

This sequence joins TRBV19 and TRBJ1-5; D gene uncertain. V lost 4 bases and J lost 5, with 9 bases in between. CDR3 length: 13 amino acids. The V gene's germline CDR1 is LNHDA and CDR2 SQIVND (reference sequence). CDR3 region: CASSNSLDQPQHF. The CDR3 DNA reads TGTGCCAGTAGTAACTCACTTGATCAGCCCCAGCATTTT.

This chain joins TRBV19 and TRBJ1-5, with D possibly TRBD1 on 6 matching bases. V was cut by 4 bases and J by 5 bases, with 9 bases left in between. The CDR3 covers 13 residues. Germline CDR1 is LNHDA and CDR2 is SQIVND (reference sequence). CDR3: CASSKQGDQPQHF. The CDR3 DNA sequence: TGTGCCAGTAGTAAACAGGGCGATCAGCCCCAGCATTTT.

This clone was seen just once. The V and J genes are TRBV7-2 and TRBJ2-7; TRBD1 agrees at 9 bases. J was trimmed by 2 bases and V by 5 bases; bases with no gene match: 4. CDR3 length: 14 amino acids. In germline, CDR1 is SGHTA, CDR2 FQGNSA. The CDR3 reads CASSGTGPPYEQYV. CDR3 in DNA: TGTGCCAGCAGCGGGACAGGGCCCCCCTACGAGCAGTACGTC.

This chain connects TRBV5-1 to TRBJ2-1, with TRBD2 matching over 11 bases. The germline V gene encodes CDR1 SGHRS and CDR2 YFSETQ. This CDR3 spans 18 amino acids. With V trimmed by 0 bases and J by 7 bases, 12 bases remained unmatched. Here the CDR3 reads CASSLVASGLAVRNEQFF. Written as DNA, the CDR3 is TGCGCCAGCAGCTTGGTAGCATCGGGACTAGCGGTACGGAATGAGCAGTTCTTC.

This chain joins TRBV4-1 and TRBJ1-6; D might be TRBD1 (5 bases). Germline values: CDR1 MGHRA, CDR2 YSYEKL. V dropped 8 bases and J dropped 3 bases, with 14 bases sitting between them. This CDR3 is built from 15 residues. CDR3 loop: CASAGIALYNSPLHF. Here the CDR3 DNA reads TGCGCCAGCGCAGGGATCGCCCTCTATAATTCACCCCTCCACTTT.

The chain recombines TRBV11-2 with TRBJ2-3, with TRBD2 matching over 8 bases. The CDR3 length is 17 residues. Germline CDR1 SGHAT, CDR2 FQNNGV. Trimming took 3 bases from V and 4 from J; bases not matched to a gene: 12. The CDR3 sequence is CASSFGISAGDADTQYF. The CDR3 coding sequence is TGTGCCAGCAGCTTTGGAATCTCAGCGGGAGACGCAGATACGCAGTATTTT. The full variable domain, rest sourced from reference TRBV11-2 and TRBJ2-3, is EAGVAQSPRYKIIEKRQSVAFWCNPISGHATLYWYQQILGQGPKLLIQFQNNGVVDDSQLPKDRFSAERLKGVDSTLKIQPAKLEDSAVYLCASSFGISAGDADTQYFGPGTRLTVL.

The chain uses TRBV19 and TRBJ2-5; D might be TRBD1 (5 bases). Germline V gene lookup returns CDR1 LNHDA and CDR2 SQIVND (reference sequence). The CDR3 runs to 13 residues. The V end was cut by 2 bases, the J end by 5 bases, with 9 bases between. CDR3 sequence reads: CASSIKNRETQYF. In DNA, the CDR3 is TGTGCCAGTAGTATAAAAAACAGGGAGACCCAGTACTTC.

V is TRBV19 and J is TRBJ2-3; no definite D call. Deletions cut 6 bases from V and 0 bases from J, with 19 bases between. The V gene's germline CDR1 is LNHDA and CDR2 SQIVND (reference sequence). The CDR3 is made up of 17 amino acids. The CDR3 loop is CASRSEHSLSSTDTQYF. The CDR3 DNA is TGTGCCAGTAGATCGGAGCATTCTCTTTCTAGCACAGATACGCAGTATTTT.

The chain recombines TRBV28 with TRBJ1-2; TRBD1 matches 11 bases. Germline-derived CDR1 and CDR2 are MDHEN and SYDVKM. V trimming: 5 bases; J trimming: 0 bases; junction bases outside the gene matches: 11. The CDR3 runs to 18 residues. CDR3 nucleotide sequence: TGTGCCAGCAGTGACCTTGGACAGGGGGCAGAGTCTAACTATGGCTACACCTTC. Its protein is CASSDLGQGAESNYGYTF.

The chain employs TRBV4-1 and TRBJ1-1; no definite D call. The CDR3 contains 14 residues. Per the germline V gene, CDR1 is MGHRA and CDR2 is YSYEKL. V gave up 3 bases and J gave up 0 bases, with 8 bases separating them. In DNA form, the CDR3 reads TGCGCCAGCAGCCAGGCTGAAGTGAACACTGAAGCTTTCTTT. Its translation is CASSQAEVNTEAFF.

This chain links TRBV4-1 with TRBJ2-1, with a possible D match to TRBD2 (5 bases). This CDR3 comprises 16 residues. Germline V gene data show CDR1 as MGHRA and CDR2 as YSYEKL. Trimming shortened V by 2 bases and J by 6 bases, and 17 bases separated the two germline ends. CDR3 sequence reads: CASSQITGMEANEQFF. The CDR3 DNA reads as TGCGCCAGCAGCCAAATCACGGGGATGGAGGCCAATGAGCAGTTCTTC.

This clone was detected only once. The J gene is TRBJ1-1, the V gene TRBV2, with 9 bases fitting TRBD1. Germline trimming cut 1 base from V and 4 bases from J; bases unmatched to any gene: 10. The CDR3 sequence is 17 residues long. Germline CDR1 is SNHLY and CDR2 is FYNNEI. The CDR3 DNA sequence: TGTGCCAGCAGTGAAGGGTATTGGGACAGGGCTCTCACTGAAGCTTTCTTT. This sequence encodes CASSEGYWDRALTEAFF. The full variable domain, rest sourced from reference TRBV2 and TRBJ1-1, is EPEVTQTPSHQVTQMGQEVILRCVPISNHLYFYWYRQILGQKVEFLVSFYNNEISEKSEIFDDQFSVERPDGSNFTLKIRSTKLEDSAMYFCASSEGYWDRALTEAFFGQGTRLTVV.

V and J are TRBV4-1 and TRBJ1-2, with unresolved D. V was trimmed by 0 bases and J by 0 bases, leaving 14 bases between them. The CDR3 contains 17 residues. Germline V gives CDR1 MGHRA, CDR2 YSYEKL. CDR3 loop: CASSQDISAVSNYGYTF. The CDR3 DNA reads TGCGCCAGCAGCCAAGATATCTCCGCGGTATCTAACTATGGCTACACCTTC.

The chain joins TRBV29-1 to TRBJ1-1, with D hard to call. The germline V gene has CDR1 SQVTM and CDR2 ANQGSEA. V lost 1 base and J 7 bases, leaving 7 bases between the germline ends. This CDR3 comprises 11 residues. CDR3 in DNA: TGCAGCGTTGAAGTCGGTAGTGAAGCTTTCTTT. It specifies CSVEVGSEAFF.

In this sample, this clone turned up once. The chain links TRBV24-1 to TRBJ2-1; the D gene is possibly TRBD2 (5 bases). In germline, CDR1 is KGHDR, CDR2 SFDVKD. This CDR3 comprises 14 residues. The V gene lost 3 bases and the J gene lost 5 bases, with 10 bases spanning the gap. In DNA form, the CDR3 reads TGTGCCACCAGTGATCAGAGGAGGAACAATGAGCAGTTCTTC. Protein sequence: CATSDQRRNNEQFF.

The CDR3 protein is CASTVAGTGELFF. As DNA, the CDR3 is TGTGCCAGCACTGTCGCGGGAACCGGGGAGCTGTTTTTT. V is TRBV6-5 and J is TRBJ2-2; the D gene is possibly TRBD2 (6 bases). Trimming removed 7 bases from V and 5 bases from J, with 11 bases in between. This CDR3 spans 13 amino acids. CDR1 and CDR2 (germline): MNHEY, SVGAGI.

The chain carries TRBV18 and TRBJ2-7; 8 bases line up with TRBD2. After removal of 3 bases from V and 7 bases from J, the junction contained 14 bases not matched to a gene. This CDR3 has 16 amino acids. Germline values: CDR1 KGHSH, CDR2 LQKENI. The DNA of the CDR3 is TGTGCCAGCTCACCCCCTCAAGGCGGGAGGTCGGTTGAGCAGTACTTC. Protein: CASSPPQGGRSVEQYF. Based on the CDR3 plus reference TRBV18 and TRBJ2-7, the full variable domain is NAGVMQNPRHLVRRRGQEARLRCSPMKGHSHVYWYRQLPEEGLKFMVYLQKENIIDESGMPKERFSAEFPKEGPSILRIQQVVRGDSAAYFCASSPPQGGRSVEQYFGPGTRLTVT.

The chain links TRBV19 to TRBJ1-2; TRBD1 agrees at 11 bases. Trimming at V came to 5 bases and at J to 7 bases, leaving 9 bases not matched to a gene. Germline V gene data show CDR1 as LNHDA and CDR2 as SQIVND (reference sequence). This CDR3 spans 15 amino acids. CDR3 sequence reads: CASSLPGQGAFGYTF. The CDR3 DNA follows: TGTGCCAGTAGTCTGCCCGGACAGGGGGCATTTGGCTACACCTTC.

The chain links TRBV19 to TRBJ1-1; D unclear. In germline, CDR1 is LNHDA, CDR2 SQIVND (reference sequence). V was cut by 3 bases and J by 4 bases, with 9 bases left in between. CDR3 length equals 13 residues. CDR3 bases: TGTGCCAGTAGTATCCAGAGGCGCACTGAAGCTTTCTTT. Translation gives CASSIQRRTEAFF.

V usage is TRBV9 and J usage is TRBJ1-3, with TRBD1 as a possible D gene (5 bases). This CDR3 has 16 residues. V was trimmed by 3 bases and J by 2 bases, leaving 15 bases between them. Germline CDR1 is SGDLS and CDR2 is YYNGEE. In nucleotides, the CDR3 is TGTGCCAGCAGCGGAAGCCAGGGATCTCCTGGAAACACCATATATTTT. Encoded protein: CASSGSQGSPGNTIYF.

V and J are TRBV10-3 and TRBJ2-1, with 13 bases fitting TRBD2. After removal of 2 bases from V and 4 bases from J, the junction contained 2 bases not matched to a gene. The CDR3 contains 16 residues. Germline V gene data show CDR1 as ENHRY and CDR2 as SYGVKD. CDR3 sequence reads: CAISETSGGAYNEQFF. For the CDR3, the DNA is TGTGCCATCAGTGAGACTAGCGGGGGGGCTTACAATGAGCAGTTCTTC.

This chain joins TRBV4-1 and TRBJ2-1; 13 nucleotides align to TRBD2. The junction had 7 bases not matched to a gene; V was cut back by 2 bases and J by 6 bases. This CDR3 spans 17 amino acids. In germline, CDR1 is MGHRA, CDR2 YSYEKL. The CDR3 nucleotides read TGCGCCAGCAGCCAAAGGACTAGCGGGAGAGGACGCAATGAGCAGTTCTTC. This encodes CASSQRTSGRGRNEQFF.

This sequence joins TRBV19 and TRBJ1-5; maybe TRBD1 (5 bases). Per the germline V gene, CDR1 is LNHDA and CDR2 is SQIVND (reference sequence). The CDR3 consists of 16 residues. Between the trimmed V and J ends, which lost 1 base and 4 bases, there was a span of 14 bases. CDR3 region: CASSIVQGVLNQPQHF. DNA for the CDR3: TGTGCCAGTAGTATAGTCCAGGGCGTGTTGAATCAGCCCCAGCATTTT.

V gene TRBV4-1 combines with J gene TRBJ2-2; 10 bases map to TRBD1. The length of the CDR3 is 16 residues. V trimming: 2 bases; J trimming: 4 bases; junction bases outside the gene matches: 4. The germline V gene encodes CDR1 MGHRA and CDR2 YSYEKL. The CDR3 coding sequence is TGCGCCAGCAGCCAATTTCGGGACAGGGGCACCGGGGAGCTGTTTTTT. It is translated as CASSQFRDRGTGELFF.

The chain uses TRBV7-9 and TRBJ2-7; maybe TRBD2 (6 bases). Germline V gives CDR1 SEHNR, CDR2 FQNEAQ (reference sequence). This CDR3 comprises 14 residues. V was shortened by 5 bases and J by 6 bases, with 17 bases between the two germline ends. The CDR3 nucleotides are TGTGCCAGCAGCAAACCGGGACGGGGGACCGAGCAGTACTTC. Its protein product is CASSKPGRGTEQYF.

V gene TRBV3-1 (or the pseudogene TRBV3-2) combines with J gene TRBJ2-1, with D perhaps matching TRBD2 (6 bases). In germline, CDR1 is LGHDT, CDR2 YNNKEL (reference sequence). The V gene lost 6 bases and the J gene lost 5 bases, with 32 bases spanning the gap. This CDR3 has 20 residues. The CDR3 reads CASRLARTLYSGGSHNEQFF. DNA for the CDR3: TGTGCCAGCAGGTTAGCAAGGACCCTTTACAGCGGAGGGTCGCACAATGAGCAGTTCTTC.

The chain joins TRBV5-4 to TRBJ1-1; D unclear. The length of the CDR3 is 15 residues. Germline V CDR1 and CDR2: SGHNT, YYREEE (reference sequence). The V and J ends lost 0 bases and 0 bases respectively, with 9 bases between them. Written as DNA, the CDR3 is TGTGCCAGCAGCTTGGCCCTCGCTATGAACACTGAAGCTTTCTTT. Residues: CASSLALAMNTEAFF.

The chain recombines TRBV4-1 with TRBJ1-4; D is undetermined. The CDR3 consists of 12 residues. V lost 3 bases and J 13 bases, leaving 12 bases between the germline ends. Germline CDR1 reads MGHRA; CDR2 reads YSYEKL. The DNA for the CDR3 is TGCGCCAGCAGCCAGATAGACCGGGGACTGTTTTTT. This translates into CASSQIDRGLFF.

The V gene is TRBV11-3, the J gene TRBJ1-2, with D uncertain. Germline V CDR1 and CDR2: SGHNT, YENEEA. V was pared by 2 bases and J by 8 bases, with 12 bases between. The CDR3 totals 13 residues. CDR3 bases: TGTGCCAGCAGCTTATTTTCGGCGGAAGGCTACACCTTC. Residues: CASSLFSAEGYTF. Looking up the rest from reference TRBV11-3 and TRBJ1-2 gives the full variable domain: EAGVVQSPRYKIIEKKQPVAFWCNPISGHNTLYWYLQNLGQGPELLIRYENEEAVDDSQLPKDRFSAERLKGVDSTLKIQPAELGDSAVYLCASSLFSAEGYTFGSGTRLTVV.

This clone was seen a single time. The CDR3 spells CAWRLVAGAGELFF. The CDR3 DNA follows: TGTGCCTGGAGGTTGGTGGCGGGGGCCGGGGAGCTGTTTTTT. This chain joins TRBV30 and TRBJ2-2, with 7 nucleotides matching TRBD2. V lost 3 bases, J lost 6 bases, and 7 bases stayed unmatched. This CDR3 region has 14 residues. CDR1 and CDR2 (germline): GTSNPN, SVGIG (reference sequence).

The V and J genes are TRBV5-4 and TRBJ1-2; 9 bases are a match to TRBD1. Unmatched junction bases numbered 5, after V lost 5 bases and J lost 0 bases. The CDR3 extends over 15 amino acids. In germline, CDR1 is SGHNT, CDR2 YYREEE (reference sequence). The CDR3 nucleotides read TGTGCCAGCAGGGCCGGGACAGGGACTAACTATGGCTACACCTTC. Protein sequence: CASRAGTGTNYGYTF.